This T cell receptor (beta chain) appears in the sequencing data of a study of shared clonotypes between healthy human individuals. This clone was recorded a few times. This table comes from immunoSEQ multiplex PCR, and its TCRdb copy is limited to in-frame clones, with some not included. The sample lists 2 million or so clones; roughly 94% were seen once. V was clipped by 2 bases and J by 4 bases, with 3 bases between them. Germline V gene data show CDR1 as MNHNY and CDR2 as SVGAGI (reference sequence). The CDR3 totals 12 residues. Naivety among CD8 cells was defined by CD45RO negativity and positive CCR7 selection, thereby excluding terminally differentiated effector memory CD45RA+ cells.

This clonotype was obtained from a man aged 18-30 years in good health. This chain uses TRBV6-6 with TRBJ1-3; D ambiguous. The sequenced sample consisted of naive CD8+ T cells sorted from blood. The CDR3 sequence is CASSYEGNTIYF. CDR3 sequence (DNA): TGTGCCAGCAGTTACGAGGGAAACACCATATATTTT.